This TCR beta chain was documented in a study of cytomegalovirus exposure and HLA in healthy donors. About the study: Earlier work reported 95 million to 130 million unique TCR beta sequences from some 170 million T cells.

Amplification used 60 Vbeta primers and 13 Jbeta primers. In the study's own analysis: In a later analysis, of tens of millions of unique beta chains, roughly 10 million appeared in at least two donors. Repertoires were generated with immunoSEQ multiplex PCR, while TCRdb's copy carries only in-frame clones and drops some. The V and J calls and the clone size are those of that table, but D and trimming were determined from the DNA. The sample carries roughly 130,000 clones, approximately 82% recorded once. Per germline, CDR1 KGHSH and CDR2 LQKENI. The V gene lost 0 bases and the J gene lost 9 bases, with 7 bases spanning the gap. CDR3 length: 12 amino acids. Study-wide findings and caveats: Sequences of the TCR beta chain were said to predict the HLA-A and HLA-B alleles of most subjects accurately. Most likely, a cluster of highly shared sequence variants arose as a sequencing artifact.

This clone was counted a single time. What it recognizes is unknown. V gene TRBV18 combines with J gene TRBJ2-3, with D possibly being TRBD2 (5 bases). The sequence came from a woman younger than 30 in good health and CMV-seropositive. The specimen sequenced was PBMCs. The CDR3 spells CASSPPTGTQYF. For the CDR3, the DNA is TGTGCCAGCTCACCACCTACGGGAACGCAGTATTTT.